This passage covers 29 T cell receptor beta chains from one sample sequenced in a study of T-cell memory formation after mild COVID-19. TCRdb re-called the 5' RACE reads with MiXCR, one entry per CDR3 protein. The sample yields over 130,000 distinct CDR3 sequences, around 14% seen once. The source material was PBMCs or a T cell subset sorted from them (not recorded which). The origin of the receptors is an adult woman who had mild COVID-19 (a few samples of this study predate the infection). Cell type and time point are not known.

This clonotype came up many times. This sequence joins TRBV12-3 or TRBV12-4 and TRBJ2-1; the D gene is possibly TRBD2 (5 bases). The CDR3 consists of 16 residues. The V and J ends lost 5 bases and 1 base respectively, with 15 bases between them. The CDR3 loop reads CASSPPKIASYNEQFF. For the CDR3, the DNA is TGTGCCAGCAGTCCCCCGAAAATAGCGTCCTACAATGAGCAGTTCTTC.

This clonotype was seen a few times. The chain recombines TRBV29-1 with TRBJ2-1, with unresolved D. In germline, CDR1 is SQVTM, CDR2 ANQGSEA. This CDR3 spans 13 amino acids. V lost 2 bases and J 4 bases, leaving 9 bases between the germline ends. CDR3 sequence: CSVEKASYNEQFF. The CDR3 nucleotides read TGCAGCGTTGAAAAGGCTAGTTACAATGAGCAGTTCTTC.

In its sample, this clonotype was seen a few times. As DNA, the CDR3 is TGTGCCAGCAGCCCGGGTCGCAGTGTCGGGTATGAAGCTTTCTTT. As protein: CASSPGRSVGYEAFF. V is TRBV7-8 and J is TRBJ1-1; D call uncertain. Looked up from germline, CDR1 is SGHVS and CDR2 is FQNEAQ. This CDR3 is 15 amino acids long. V was pared by 5 bases and J by 7 bases, with 20 bases between.

This clonotype has just a few counts. The chain combines TRBV7-9 with TRBJ2-5; no firm D call. The length of the CDR3 is 14 residues. The germline V and J ends were trimmed by 5 bases and 1 base, with 11 bases remaining between them. Germline values: CDR1 SEHNR, CDR2 FQNEAQ (reference sequence). This chain's CDR3 is CASSTGRLQETQYF. The CDR3 region has the DNA TGTGCCAGCAGCACCGGACGCCTCCAAGAGACCCAGTACTTC.

This clonotype showed up just a few times. The V and J genes are TRBV5-1 and TRBJ2-7, with D possibly TRBD1 on 6 matching bases. Trimming stripped 2 bases from V and 6 bases from J, with 9 bases between. Germline V gene sequence: CDR1 SGHRS, CDR2 YFSETQ. CDR3 size: 12 residues. CDR3 DNA sequence: TGCGCCAGCAGCTTACAGGGAGTCGAGCAGTACTTC. Translation gives CASSLQGVEQYF.

This clonotype was counted at least ten times. The V gene is TRBV6-2 or TRBV6-3, the J gene TRBJ1-5; D remains unclear. The CDR3 has 18 amino acids. The germline V and J ends were trimmed by 2 bases and 0 bases, with 17 bases remaining between them. Germline V CDR1 and CDR2: MNHEY, SVGEGT. The CDR3 protein is CASSYLWETVYSNQPQHF. In DNA, the CDR3 is TGTGCCAGCAGTTACCTATGGGAAACCGTCTATAGCAATCAGCCCCAGCATTTT.

This clonotype showed up just a few times. The genes are TRBV25-1 and TRBJ2-7; 8 nucleotides agree with TRBD1. CDR1 and CDR2 (germline): MGHDK, SYGVNS. V was clipped by 4 bases and J by 6 bases; unmatched bases: 5. This CDR3 comprises 13 residues. CDR3: CASSAAGGGEQYF. CDR3 in DNA: TGTGCCAGCAGTGCGGCAGGGGGCGGCGAGCAGTACTTC.

This chain uses TRBV7-6 with TRBJ2-1, with D perhaps being TRBD1 or TRBD2 (5 bases each). Trimming removed 4 bases at V and 6 bases at J, with 16 bases between. The CDR3 runs to 15 residues. Germline CDR1 reads SGHVS; CDR2 reads FNYEAQ. Here the CDR3 reads CASSSPGSGSNEQFF. The CDR3 DNA sequence: TGTGCCAGCAGCTCACCAGGGTCGGGGAGCAATGAGCAGTTCTTC.

The chain combines TRBV27 with TRBJ2-2; maybe TRBD1 (6 bases). The germline CDR1 and CDR2 sequences are MNHEY and SMNVEV (reference sequence). There are 18 residues in the CDR3. Trimming shortened V by 6 bases and J by 4 bases, and 24 bases separated the two germline ends. The CDR3 loop is CASSLNLPQGTLTGELFF. For the CDR3, the DNA is TGTGCCAGCAGCCTGAATCTCCCGCAGGGGACCCTCACCGGGGAGCTGTTTTTT.

This clonotype was detected only a few times. The chain joins TRBV2 to TRBJ1-2; 7 positions match TRBD1. Germline V gene lookup returns CDR1 SNHLY and CDR2 FYNNEI. Trimming took 10 bases from V and 4 from J; bases not matched to a gene: 9. The CDR3 is 13 residues long. CDR3 sequence: CAIDRAHSYGYTF. Written as DNA, the CDR3 is TGTGCCATAGACAGGGCGCACAGCTATGGCTACACCTTC.

This clonotype was found a few times. This chain joins TRBV4-1 and TRBJ1-6; no clear D. Trimming took 0 bases from V and 6 from J, leaving 6 bases between them. The CDR3 consists of 14 residues. Germline CDR1 MGHRA, CDR2 YSYEKL. The CDR3 nucleotides read TGCGCCAGCAGCCAAGAGATCATTAATTCACCCCTCCACTTT. Translated: CASSQEIINSPLHF.

This clonotype was counted only a few times. The rearrangement joins TRBV15 to TRBJ1-5; TRBD1 is a possible D gene (5 bases). Looked up from germline, CDR1 is LNHNV and CDR2 is YYDKDF (reference sequence). The CDR3 runs to 14 residues. Trimming cost V 9 bases and J 4 bases, with 16 bases left between them. The CDR3: CATTTRGTNQPQHF. The DNA of the CDR3 is TGTGCCACTACAACCCGAGGGACGAATCAGCCCCAGCATTTT.

This clonotype was observed a few times. The chain is built from TRBV9 and TRBJ2-2; a weak D match, TRBD1 (6 bases). V lost 3 bases, J lost 0 bases, and 15 bases lay in between. This CDR3 region has 17 residues. The germline CDR1 and CDR2 sequences are SGDLS and YYNGEE. CDR3 nucleotides: TGTGCCAGCAGCGCCCGTCGGGACACGACGAACACCGGGGAGCTGTTTTTT. Encoded protein: CASSARRDTTNTGELFF. Looking up the rest from reference TRBV9 and TRBJ2-2 gives the full variable domain: DSGVTQTPKHLITATGQRVTLRCSPRSGDLSVYWYQQSLDQGLQFLIQYYNGEERAKGNILERFSAQQFPDLHSELNLSSLELGDSALYFCASSARRDTTNTGELFFGEGSRLTVL.

This rearrangement joins TRBV7-9 to TRBJ1-1, with 7 bases matching TRBD1. The J segment lost 0 bases and the V segment lost 5 bases, leaving 6 bases of the junction unmatched. The length of the CDR3 is 15 residues. The germline V gene encodes CDR1 SEHNR and CDR2 FQNEAQ (reference sequence). CDR3 in DNA: TGTGCCAGCAGCCTAAATACAGGGGTGAACACTGAAGCTTTCTTT. It specifies CASSLNTGVNTEAFF.

The V gene is TRBV2, the J gene TRBJ1-1; the D is unclear. There are 15 residues in the CDR3. Germline V gives CDR1 SNHLY, CDR2 FYNNEI. Trimming removed 2 bases at V and 0 bases at J, with 10 bases between. CDR3 in DNA: TGTGCCAGCAGTGAACCCCAGGAAATGAACACTGAAGCTTTCTTT. This codes for CASSEPQEMNTEAFF. The variable domain in full, completed from reference TRBV2 and TRBJ1-1, reads EPEVTQTPSHQVTQMGQEVILRCVPISNHLYFYWYRQILGQKVEFLVSFYNNEISEKSEIFDDQFSVERPDGSNFTLKIRSTKLEDSAMYFCASSEPQEMNTEAFFGQGTRLTVV.

This chain links TRBV9 with TRBJ2-1, with 9 bases identical to TRBD2. The V gene's germline CDR1 is SGDLS and CDR2 YYNGEE. This CDR3 contains 19 residues. With 2 bases clipped from V and 5 bases from J, the junction kept 17 bases outside the gene matches. CDR3 protein: CASSVTYSGSLGSHNEQFF. The CDR3 DNA is TGTGCCAGCAGCGTCACTTATAGCGGGAGTTTGGGATCCCACAATGAGCAGTTCTTC.

The sample holds a few counts of this clonotype. V gene TRBV6-5 combines with J gene TRBJ1-1; 7 bases are shared with TRBD1. The ends lost 7 bases at V and 4 bases at J; junction bases unmatched: 6. The CDR3 covers 13 residues. CDR1 is MNHEY and CDR2 is SVGAGI in the germline V gene. Here the CDR3 DNA reads TGTGCCAGCACCCAGGGGGGAGTCACTGAAGCTTTCTTT. It codes for CASTQGGVTEAFF.

The rearrangement links TRBV19 to TRBJ2-1; 7 positions agree with TRBD2. Losses at the gene ends were 5 bases for V and 2 bases for J; bases not matched to a gene: 6. Germline-derived CDR1 and CDR2 are LNHDA and SQIVND (reference sequence). The CDR3 length is 15 residues. CDR3 residues: CASSALAVPYNEQFF. The CDR3 DNA reads as TGTGCCAGTAGTGCGCTAGCGGTCCCCTACAATGAGCAGTTCTTC.

The CDR3 sequence: CASTGDRATDTQYF. The CDR3 DNA is TGTGCCAGTACTGGGGACAGGGCCACAGATACGCAGTATTTT. The rearrangement links TRBV12-3 or TRBV12-4 to TRBJ2-3; 9 bases match TRBD1. Trimming removed 9 bases from V and 2 bases from J; junction bases left unmatched: 6. The CDR3 runs to 14 residues.

Many counts were recorded for this clonotype. The chain has TRBV6-5 and TRBJ1-2, with D perhaps TRBD1 (5 bases). Looked up from germline, CDR1 is MNHEY and CDR2 is SVGAGI. This CDR3 region has 16 residues. V was shortened by 3 bases and J by 0 bases, with 14 bases between the two germline ends. The CDR3 is CASSYFGQFANYGYTF. Here the CDR3 DNA reads TGTGCCAGCAGTTATTTCGGACAATTCGCTAACTATGGCTACACCTTC.

The table lists this clonotype with a few counts. This chain joins TRBV29-1 and TRBJ2-7; 9 bases map to TRBD2. There are 14 residues in the CDR3. Germline values: CDR1 SQVTM, CDR2 ANQGSEA. Trimming at V came to 3 bases and at J to 2 bases, leaving 5 bases not matched to a gene. CDR3 loop: CSVDGAGGTYEQYF. CDR3 nucleotide sequence: TGCAGCGTTGACGGGGCGGGAGGGACCTACGAGCAGTACTTC.

This chain links TRBV4-1 with TRBJ2-6; maybe TRBD2 (5 bases). The ends were cut back, 0 bases at V and 1 base at J, with 7 bases in the middle. The germline CDR1 and CDR2 sequences are MGHRA and YSYEKL. The CDR3 extends over 16 amino acids. The CDR3 DNA sequence: TGCGCCAGCAGCCAAGACCGGGGATCTGGGGCCAACGTCCTGACTTTC. Translating it yields CASSQDRGSGANVLTF.

The chain recombines TRBV29-1 with TRBJ2-1, with D perhaps TRBD2 (6 bases). CDR1 is SQVTM and CDR2 is ANQGSEA in the germline V gene. The V end was cut by 3 bases, the J end by 0 bases, with 12 bases between. CDR3 size: 15 residues. This CDR3 reads CSVDGEVGSYNEQFF. In nucleotides, the CDR3 is TGCAGCGTTGACGGGGAGGTGGGCTCCTACAATGAGCAGTTCTTC.

This clonotype showed up just a few times. This chain links TRBV20-1 with TRBJ1-1; 10 nucleotides match TRBD1. Trimming took 3 bases from V and 4 from J; bases not matched to a gene: 8. CDR3 length: 15 residues. Germline V gene sequence: CDR1 DFQATT, CDR2 SNEGSKA (reference sequence). This chain's CDR3 is CSARDRGRVSTEAFF. In DNA form, the CDR3 reads TGCAGTGCTAGGGACAGGGGGAGGGTAAGCACTGAAGCTTTCTTT.

This clonotype has more than one count but fewer than ten. CDR3 sequence: CASSSRTSGGAYEQYF. The CDR3 DNA follows: TGCGCCAGCAGCTCCCGGACTAGCGGGGGGGCCTACGAGCAGTACTTC. The chain carries TRBV5-1 and TRBJ2-7; 15 positions agree with TRBD2. The CDR3 consists of 16 residues. Per germline, CDR1 SGHRS and CDR2 YFSETQ. J lost 2 bases, V lost 3 bases, and 3 bases had no gene match.

V and J are TRBV5-6 and TRBJ2-7; 8 bases are a match to TRBD2. CDR3 length equals 14 residues. J lost 0 bases, V lost 6 bases, and 5 bases had no gene match. From germline, CDR1 is SGHDT and CDR2 YYEEEE. The CDR3 DNA sequence: TGTGCCAGCATCATAGCGGGGAACTCCTACGAGCAGTACTTC. This sequence encodes CASIIAGNSYEQYF.

In nucleotides, the CDR3 is TGTGCCAGCCAGGCGGTGAATGAGCAGTTCTTC. It encodes CASQAVNEQFF. The V call is TRBV6-1, the J call TRBJ2-1; D gene uncertain. The CDR3 is made up of 11 amino acids. Per the germline V gene, CDR1 is MNHNS and CDR2 is SASEGT. V lost 8 bases and J 7 bases, leaving 9 bases between the germline ends.

This clonotype was counted ten times or more. The V and J genes are TRBV12-3 or TRBV12-4 and TRBJ2-3; D call uncertain. Trimming stripped 6 bases from V and 2 bases from J, with 15 bases between. The CDR3 is 15 amino acids. In DNA form, the CDR3 reads TGTGCCAGCAGGCAAGACGGATTCATCACAGATACGCAGTATTTT. Residues: CASRQDGFITDTQYF.

This clonotype has ten or more counts. The chain links TRBV12-3 or TRBV12-4 to TRBJ2-1, with TRBD2 matching 16 bases. The CDR3 extends over 19 amino acids. V shed 3 bases and J 7 bases; nucleotides not matched to a gene: 12. CDR3 sequence: CASSFKGLAGGPDVNEQFF. The DNA of the CDR3 is TGTGCCAGCAGTTTTAAGGGACTAGCGGGAGGGCCGGATGTGAATGAGCAGTTCTTC.